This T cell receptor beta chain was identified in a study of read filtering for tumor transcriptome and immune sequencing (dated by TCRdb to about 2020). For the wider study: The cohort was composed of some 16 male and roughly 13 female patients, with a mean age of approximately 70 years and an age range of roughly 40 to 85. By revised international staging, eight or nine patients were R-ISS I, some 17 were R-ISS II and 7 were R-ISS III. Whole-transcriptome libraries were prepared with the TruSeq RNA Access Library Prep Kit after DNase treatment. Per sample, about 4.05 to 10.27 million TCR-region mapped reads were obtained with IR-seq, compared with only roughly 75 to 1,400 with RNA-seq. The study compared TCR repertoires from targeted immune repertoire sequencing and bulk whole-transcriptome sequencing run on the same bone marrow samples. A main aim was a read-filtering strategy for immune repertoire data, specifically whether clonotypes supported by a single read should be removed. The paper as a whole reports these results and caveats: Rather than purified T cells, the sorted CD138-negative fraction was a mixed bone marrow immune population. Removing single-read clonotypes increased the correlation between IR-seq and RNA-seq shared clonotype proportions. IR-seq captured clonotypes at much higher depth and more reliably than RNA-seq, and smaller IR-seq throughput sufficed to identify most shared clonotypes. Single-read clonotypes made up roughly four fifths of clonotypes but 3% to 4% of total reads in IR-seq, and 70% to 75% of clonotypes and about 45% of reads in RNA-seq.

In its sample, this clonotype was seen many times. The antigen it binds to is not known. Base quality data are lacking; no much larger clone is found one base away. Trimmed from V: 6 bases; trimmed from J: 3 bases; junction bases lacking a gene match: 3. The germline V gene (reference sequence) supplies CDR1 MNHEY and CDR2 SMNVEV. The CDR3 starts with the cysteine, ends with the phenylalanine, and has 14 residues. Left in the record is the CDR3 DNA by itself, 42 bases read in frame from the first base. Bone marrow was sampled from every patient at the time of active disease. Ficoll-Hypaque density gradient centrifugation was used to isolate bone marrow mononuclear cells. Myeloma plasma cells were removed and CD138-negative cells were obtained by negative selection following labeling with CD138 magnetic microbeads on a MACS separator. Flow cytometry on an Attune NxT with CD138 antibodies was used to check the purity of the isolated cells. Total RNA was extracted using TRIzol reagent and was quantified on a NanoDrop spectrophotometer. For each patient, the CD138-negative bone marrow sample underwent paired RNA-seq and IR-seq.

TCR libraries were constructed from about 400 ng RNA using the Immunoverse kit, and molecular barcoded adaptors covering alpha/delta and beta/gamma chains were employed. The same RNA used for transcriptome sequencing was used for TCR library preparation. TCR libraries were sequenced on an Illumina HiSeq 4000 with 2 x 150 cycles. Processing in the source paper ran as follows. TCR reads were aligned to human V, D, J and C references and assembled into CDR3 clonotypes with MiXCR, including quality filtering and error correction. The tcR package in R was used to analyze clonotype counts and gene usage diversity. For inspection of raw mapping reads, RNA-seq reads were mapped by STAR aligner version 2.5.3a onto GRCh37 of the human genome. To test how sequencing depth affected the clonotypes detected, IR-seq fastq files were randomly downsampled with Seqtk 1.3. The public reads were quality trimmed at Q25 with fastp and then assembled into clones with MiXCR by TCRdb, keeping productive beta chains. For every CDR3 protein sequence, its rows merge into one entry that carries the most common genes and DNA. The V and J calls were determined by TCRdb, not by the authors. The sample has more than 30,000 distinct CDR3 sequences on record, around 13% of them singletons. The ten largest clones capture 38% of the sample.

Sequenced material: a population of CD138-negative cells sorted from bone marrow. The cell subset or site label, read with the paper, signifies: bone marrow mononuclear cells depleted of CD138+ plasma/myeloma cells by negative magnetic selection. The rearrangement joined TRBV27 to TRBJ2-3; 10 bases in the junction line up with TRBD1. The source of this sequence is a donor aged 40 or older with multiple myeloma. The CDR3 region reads CASRRDRGTDTQYF. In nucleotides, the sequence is TGTGCCAGCAGGCGGGACAGGGGTACAGATACGCAGTATTTT.